These T cell receptor beta chains were read from a single sample in a study of blood T cell repertoires in COVID-19. This table comes from immunoSEQ multiplex PCR, and its TCRdb copy is limited to in-frame clones, with some not included. This sample has about 140,000 clones; roughly 80% occur once, and the top ten carry about 9.4%. The sequencing input was peripheral blood. These receptors came from a woman aged 45-65 years with active or convalescent COVID-19. Each CDR3 is given with its conserved first and last residue. A D gene is named only where the DNA matches it firmly. Some rows have no size entry. The others give once, few or many, or a class for an expanded clone.

d_call clone_size j_call v_call cdr3_nt cdr3_aa
TRBD1 medium-sized TRBJ1-6 TRBV4-3 TGCGCCAGCAGCCAACAAATTTGGACAGGGAGCTCCTATAATTCACCCCTCCACTTT CASSQQIWTGSSYNSPLHF
. once TRBJ2-3 TRBV7-9 TGTGCCAGCAGCTCTGCGGAAACTAGCACAGATACGCAGTATTTT CASSSAETSTDTQYF
. . TRBJ2-7 TRBV7-2 TGTGCCAGCAGCCTAAACATGGGGCGTAGCCAGTACTTC CASSLNMGRSQYF
TRBD1 once TRBJ2-1 TRBV30 TGTGCCTGGAGATGGGGGACAGGGGGAACCAATGAGCAGTTCTTC CAWRWGTGGTNEQFF
TRBD1 . TRBJ1-4 TRBV7-2 TGTGCCAGCAGCTCAGGGGACAGGGCAACTAATGAAAAACTGTTTTTT CASSSGDRATNEKLFF
TRBD2 . TRBJ2-3 TRBV28 TGTGCCAGCAGCGAAGCTAGCGGGGGGGGAGATACGCAGTATTTT CASSEASGGGDTQYF
TRBD1 . TRBJ2-2 TRBV9 TGTGCCAGCAGCCCACGCCGGGACAGAAGTACCGGGGAGCTGTTTTTT CASSPRRDRSTGELFF
TRBD1 . TRBJ1-2 TRBV6-5 TGTGCCAGCAGCACAGGGGCCAACTATGGCTACACCTTC CASSTGANYGYTF
. once TRBJ1-5 TRBV7-2 TGTGCCAGCAGCTTACAGAGCAATCAGCCCCAGCATTTT CASSLQSNQPQHF
. . TRBJ1-2 TRBV28 TGTGCCAGCAGTTCCCCAACGGATGGCTACACCTTC CASSSPTDGYTF
TRBD1 . TRBJ2-7 TRBV29-1 TGCAGCGTTACAGGGACAGGCGAGCAGTACTTC CSVTGTGEQYF
. . TRBJ2-7 TRBV14 TGTGCCAGCAGCCGCCGGGACATGGGCTCCTACGAGCAGTACTTC CASSRRDMGSYEQYF
. . TRBJ2-2 TRBV10-3 TGTGCCATCAGTCAAACCGGGACTAACACCGGGGAGCTGTTTTTT CAISQTGTNTGELFF
. . TRBJ1-5 TRBV19 TGTGCCAGTACAATGAGGGCGCGCAATCAGCCCCAGCATTTT CASTMRARNQPQHF
. . TRBJ1-3 TRBV30 TGTGCCTGGAGAAGGCAGGCGATGGGAAACACCATATATTTT CAWRRQAMGNTIYF
. . TRBJ1-2 TRBV6-5 TGTGCCAGCAACAGGTGGGGGGAAGGCTACACCTTC CASNRWGEGYTF
. . TRBJ2-7 TRBV6-8 TGTGCCAGCAGCCCGCGGCGGGTCTCCTACGAGCAGTACTTC CASSPRRVSYEQYF
TRBD2 . TRBJ2-7 TRBV5-1 TGCGCCAGCAGCTTGGAAACTAGCGTCCACGAGCAGTACTTC CASSLETSVHEQYF
. few TRBJ1-2 TRBV30 TGTGCCTGGGCACCAGGGCACTATGGCTACACCTTC CAWAPGHYGYTF
. few TRBJ2-7 TRBV2 TGTGCCAGCAGTGGGATAGGGGACTACGAGCAGTACTTC CASSGIGDYEQYF
. . TRBJ2-5 TRBV27 . CAPKGGQEETQYFEYF
. few TRBJ1-2 TRBV19 TGTGCCAGTAGCCCTCGTCGGGAGCGGTATGGCTACACCTTC CASSPRRERYGYTF
TRBD1 . TRBJ2-7 TRBV7-2 TGTGCCAGCAGCTCCGACAGGGTCCACGAGCAGTACTTC CASSSDRVHEQYF
TRBD2 . TRBJ2-1 TRBV6-5 TGTGCCAGCAGTTCTTGGGGGGGGGACAATGAGCAGTTCTTC CASSSWGGDNEQFF
. . TRBJ2-1 TRBV19 TGTGCCAGTAGTACCGGGACTTGGGGGGTCGGGCAGTTCTTC CASSTGTWGVGQFF
TRBD1 many TRBJ1-1 TRBV7-8 TGTGCCAGCAGCACCCACTCCCCGACAGGGAACGCTTTCTTT CASSTHSPTGNAFF
TRBD1 . TRBJ1-4 TRBV5-1 TGCGCCAGCAGTCCCGGGACAGGGGATGAAAAACTGTTTTTT CASSPGTGDEKLFF
. . TRBJ2-2 TRBV6-4 TGTGCCAGCAGTCGACAGGCGCCACCGAACACCGGGGAGCTGTTTTTT CASSRQAPPNTGELFF
. . TRBJ1-2 TRBV7-2 TGTGCCAGCAGCTTAACCCGGACAGACAACTATGGCTACACCTTC CASSLTRTDNYGYTF
TRBD2 . TRBJ2-1 TRBV15 TGTGCCACCGCACGAGGGGGACTAGCGGGAGTCCGCTCCTACAATGAGCAGTTCTTC CATARGGLAGVRSYNEQFF
. . TRBJ1-1 TRBV7-9 TGTGCCAGCAGCCCGACGGGTCGCCCAAATGAAGCTTTCTTT CASSPTGRPNEAFF